Reported below is one T cell receptor (beta chain). Its antigen is not known. TCRdb's table, derived via immunoSEQ multiplex PCR, lists solely in-frame clones and lacks some. The sample holds approximately 600,000 clones, 85% to 95% seen once. The naive CD8 subset, CD45RO-negative cells positively selected for CCR7, excluded terminally differentiated effector memory CD45RA+ cells. The data originate from a study of shared clonotypes between healthy human individuals. This CDR3 comprises 10 residues. Germline V gene lookup returns CDR1 MDHEN and CDR2 SYDVKM. V dropped 5 bases and J dropped 5 bases, with 4 bases sitting between them. Study conclusions and caveats: Clonotype sharing among donors likely depends on sequencing depth.

The sequenced material came from naive CD8+ T cells sorted from blood. This TCR derives from a woman aged 25 to 39 in good health. The J gene is TRBJ2-7, the V gene TRBV28, with D uncertain. The CDR3 sequence: CASSTHEQYF. Here the CDR3 DNA reads TGTGCCAGCAGTACACACGAGCAGTACTTC.